Below are 20 T cell receptor beta chains sequenced from a single sample in a study of blood T cell repertoires in COVID-19. Produced via immunoSEQ multiplex PCR; TCRdb's table is partial and in-frame only. Among approximately 63,000 clones, around 87% were seen once, and the ten largest hold about 20%. Sequencing was carried out using peripheral blood. The receptor source for this set is a woman in her fifties or sixties with COVID-19, enrolled during active disease.

The J gene is TRBJ2-1, the V gene TRBV30; TRBD2 matches 10 bases. The V gene's germline CDR1 is GTSNPN and CDR2 SVGIG (reference sequence). This CDR3 contains 18 residues. Unmatched junction bases numbered 11, after V lost 3 bases and J lost 0 bases. The CDR3 DNA is TGTGCCTGGAGGGGTCCAGCGGGAGGGCCGGGCTCCTACAATGAGCAGTTCTTC. Its translation is CAWRGPAGGPGSYNEQFF.

CDR3 protein: CASSSTPGQQNTIYF. Written as DNA, the CDR3 is TGTGCCAGCAGCTCCACCCCGGGACAGCAAAACACCATATATTTT. This chain uses TRBV7-2 with TRBJ1-3; TRBD1 agrees at 7 bases. The CDR3 consists of 15 residues. J gave up 6 bases and V 4 bases, and 9 bases lay outside the gene matches. From germline, CDR1 is SGHTA and CDR2 FQGNSA.

The chain joins TRBV2 to TRBJ2-5, with D possibly TRBD2 on 6 matching bases. The CDR3 extends over 14 amino acids. The V end was cut by 5 bases, the J end by 4 bases, with 14 bases between. Germline V gene data show CDR1 as SNHLY and CDR2 as FYNNEI. As DNA, the CDR3 is TGTGCCAGCAGTTTGGGACTGCGGGGAGAGACCCAGTACTTC. Protein product: CASSLGLRGETQYF.

This clone showed up just a few times. The rearrangement uses TRBV23-1 and TRBJ1-5; TRBD1 is a possible D gene (5 bases). TRBV23-1 counts as an open reading frame of uncertain function. V lost 2 bases, J lost 11 bases, and 19 bases lay in between. CDR3 length: 15 residues. The DNA for the CDR3 is TGCGCCAGCAGTCAAAAAGGCCGGGGGAGGGTAGCCCAGCATTTT. Amino acid sequence: CASSQKGRGRVAQHF.

The chain has TRBV7-3 and TRBJ2-1; 9 bases align to TRBD2. The trim removed 5 bases at V and 5 bases at J, leaving 4 bases unmatched. The CDR3 is 14 amino acids. Looked up from germline, CDR1 is SGHTA and CDR2 is FQGTGA. The CDR3 region is CASSLAGTNNEQFF. The CDR3 DNA reads TGTGCCAGCAGCCTAGCGGGAACAAACAATGAGCAGTTCTTC.

V is TRBV7-2 and J is TRBJ2-7; 7 bases fit TRBD1. The junction had 10 bases not matched to a gene; V was cut back by 3 bases and J by 5 bases. This CDR3 is 15 amino acids long. Germline assignment: CDR1 SGHTA and CDR2 FQGNSA. CDR3 loop: CASSLQGQPWDEQYF. The CDR3 coding sequence is TGTGCCAGCAGCTTGCAGGGACAGCCCTGGGACGAGCAGTACTTC.

Here the CDR3 DNA reads TGTGCCGCGGAGGCACTAGCGGATAACAATGAGCAGTTCTTC. It codes for CAAEALADNNEQFF. This rearrangement joins TRBV7-9 to TRBJ2-1, with 8 bases that match TRBD2. V trimming: 11 bases; J trimming: 5 bases; junction bases outside the gene matches: 11. CDR1 is SEHNR and CDR2 is FQNEAQ in the germline V gene (reference sequence). The CDR3 sequence is 14 residues long. Full variable domain (missing parts from reference TRBV7-9 and TRBJ2-1): DTGVSQNPRHKITKRGQNVTFRCDPISEHNRLYWYRQTLGQGPEFLTYFQNEAQLEKSRLLSDRFSAERPKGSFSTLEIQRTEQGDSAMYLCAAEALADNNEQFFGPGTRLTVL.

The chain is built from TRBV11-3 and TRBJ2-1; D perhaps matches TRBD2 (5 bases). CDR3 length equals 15 residues. Germline CDR1 SGHNT, CDR2 YENEEA. The V and J ends lost 1 base and 2 bases respectively, with 9 bases between them. The CDR3 spells CASSLGSVTYNEQFF. The CDR3 nucleotides read TGTGCCAGCAGCTTAGGTAGCGTTACCTACAATGAGCAGTTCTTC.

The V gene is TRBV11-2, the J gene TRBJ2-7, with 10 bases that match TRBD2. V lost 2 bases and J lost 4; bases outside the gene matches: 2. Per germline, CDR1 SGHAT and CDR2 FQNNGV. CDR3 length: 14 amino acids. The CDR3 coding sequence is TGTGCCAGCAGCTTACTAGCGGGAGTATACGAGCAGTACTTC. Protein product: CASSLLAGVYEQYF.

The gene calls are TRBV5-6 and TRBJ1-3; tentatively, D is TRBD1 (5 bases). Trimming removed 3 bases from V and 4 bases from J, with 11 bases in between. Looked up from germline, CDR1 is SGHDT and CDR2 is YYEEEE. The CDR3 runs to 14 residues. CDR3 sequence reads: CASSSLGGGNTIYF. The CDR3 nucleotides read TGTGCCAGCAGCTCCCTCGGGGGGGGAAACACCATATATTTT. Based on the CDR3 plus reference TRBV5-6 and TRBJ1-3, the full variable domain is DAGVTQSPTHLIKTRGQQVTLRCSPKSGHDTVSWYQQALGQGPQFIFQYYEEEERQRGNFPDRFSGHQFPNYSSELNVNALLLGDSALYLCASSSLGGGNTIYFGEGSWLTVV.

The V call is TRBV9, the J call TRBJ1-6, with TRBD1 matching 7 bases. V lost 3 bases to trimming and J lost 10 bases; unmatched junction nucleotides: 4. Germline CDR1 SGDLS, CDR2 YYNGEE. This CDR3 region has 13 residues. In DNA form, the CDR3 reads TGTGCCAGCAGCGGAACAGGGGAATCACCCCTCCACTTT. It translates to CASSGTGESPLHF.

As concerns this clone: The junction does not match germline at one end; this may be a read error. V is TRBV4-1 and J is TRBJ1-5, with D uncertain. Germline-derived CDR1 and CDR2 are MGHRA and YSYEKL. This CDR3 is built from 12 residues. The CDR3 reads CATSGSNQPQHF. For the CDR3, the DNA is TGCGCCACCAGCGGCAGCAATCAGCCCCAGCATTTT.

The gene calls are TRBV28 and TRBJ2-7; weak D call: TRBD2 (5 bases). The CDR3 sequence is 14 residues long. CDR1 and CDR2 from the germline V gene are MDHEN and SYDVKM. Trimming shortened V by 6 bases and J by 6 bases, and 18 bases separated the two germline ends. The CDR3 here is CASRGLAGLGEQYF. The CDR3 DNA reads as TGTGCCAGCAGGGGGTTGGCGGGCCTCGGCGAGCAGTACTTC.

The chain has TRBV4-3 and TRBJ1-3; D gene ambiguous. V shed 0 bases and J shed 4 bases, with 10 bases lying between them. Germline V lookup: CDR1 LGHNA, CDR2 YSLEER. This CDR3 comprises 15 residues. CDR3 DNA sequence: TGCGCCAGCAGCCAAGACGCAGGTTTCGGAAACACCATATATTTT. Translation gives CASSQDAGFGNTIYF.

This chain uses TRBV7-2 with TRBJ2-1; 9 nucleotides align to TRBD2. This CDR3 is built from 15 residues. The J segment lost 8 bases and the V segment lost 2 bases, leaving 7 bases of the junction unmatched. Germline V lookup: CDR1 SGHTA, CDR2 FQGNSA. The CDR3 DNA sequence: TGTGCCAGCAGCTTAAGAGCGGGAGGTCTGGATGAGCAGTTCTTC. This codes for CASSLRAGGLDEQFF.

The chain uses TRBV7-9 and TRBJ2-7; 10 nucleotides match TRBD2. Germline CDR1 and CDR2: SEHNR and FQNEAQ (reference sequence). The CDR3 contains 15 residues. Losses at the gene ends were 8 bases for V and 5 bases for J; bases not matched to a gene: 12. The CDR3 DNA reads TGTGCCAGCGATCTAGCGGGAGTTTCGAGGGACGAGCAGTACTTC. Translating gives CASDLAGVSRDEQYF.

The chain carries TRBV19 and TRBJ2-1; 8 positions match TRBD2. Germline V gives CDR1 LNHDA, CDR2 SQIVND (reference sequence). This CDR3 has 20 residues. After removal of 2 bases from V and 8 bases from J, the junction contained 23 bases not matched to a gene. The chain's CDR3 is CASSIQDGRAAIGIHDEQFF. In nucleotides, the CDR3 is TGTGCCAGTAGTATACAGGACGGGAGGGCCGCCATCGGCATACACGATGAGCAGTTCTTC.

This chain uses TRBV7-2 with TRBJ1-5; D gene uncertain. Trimming pared 1 base from V and 0 bases from J, leaving 7 bases between. Looked up from germline, CDR1 is SGHTA and CDR2 is FQGNSA. This CDR3 comprises 15 residues. Here the CDR3 DNA reads TGTGCCAGCAGCTTAGTCCAGGATAGCAATCAGCCCCAGCATTTT. It encodes CASSLVQDSNQPQHF.

The chain uses TRBV27 and TRBJ1-3; no clear D gene. The germline V and J ends were trimmed by 6 bases and 0 bases, with 15 bases remaining between them. In germline, CDR1 is MNHEY, CDR2 SMNVEV (reference sequence). The length of the CDR3 is 16 residues. This CDR3 is CASSPRGFSSGNTIYF. For the CDR3, the DNA is TGTGCCAGCAGCCCTCGAGGGTTCAGCTCTGGAAACACCATATATTTT.

V and J are TRBV19 and TRBJ2-3; 10 positions match TRBD1. The CDR3 has 13 residues. Germline CDR1 LNHDA, CDR2 SQIVND (reference sequence). The DNA of the CDR3 is TGTGCGAGAATGGGACAGGGGTCAGATACGCAGTATTTT. Amino acid sequence: CARMGQGSDTQYF.